The TCR beta chain described here comes from a study of blood T cells in healthy people across ages. This CDR3 contains 14 residues. Germline CDR1 SGHTA, CDR2 FQGNSA. Trimming at V came to 5 bases and at J to 3 bases, leaving 4 bases not matched to a gene. Isolation yielded PBMCs, at least 7 million per sample, in every case. Primed by a sample-barcoded 5' primer and a J-beta primer mix, a second PCR proceeded for roughly 6 to 12 cycles. A template-switch adaptor with 12 random nucleotides tagged each cDNA molecule. TCRdb independently ran MiXCR on the 5' RACE reads; one entry per CDR3 protein. The data show 700,000 or so distinct CDR3 sequences, 40% to 45% seen once.

V is TRBV7-2 and J is TRBJ2-1, with 7 bases aligning to TRBD2. The sequence came from a man aged 80 or over in good health. Sequences were obtained from blood. The CDR3 loop is CASSAGTNYNEQFF. The CDR3 nucleotides are TGTGCCAGCAGCGCCGGGACTAACTACAATGAGCAGTTCTTC.